The rows below give T cell receptor beta chains drawn from one sample of a study of cytomegalovirus exposure and HLA in healthy donors. The protocol was immunoSEQ multiplex PCR, while the TCRdb copy is restricted to in-frame clones and leaves out a portion. The top ten clones hold less than 1.5% of a sample with 120,000 to 150,000 clones, approximately 80% of them seen once. The sequencing input was PBMCs. All receptors derive from a male donor in good health and CMV-seropositive. Each CDR3 is given without its conserved first and last residue. The order of the fields is J gene, V gene, CDR3 protein.

NA TRBV18 ASSPGFRGREQY
TRBJ2-7 TRBV6-5 ASSWGLYYEQY
TRBJ2-3 TRBV29-1 SVELEAGFGTADTQY
TRBJ1-1 TRBV18 ASSPGQNTEAF
TRBJ1-5 TRBV18 ASSASGTKLNQPQH
TRBJ2-7 TRBV4-3 ASSRGSGTSYEQY
TRBJ2-7 TRBV4-3 ASSQYAGGSSYEQY
TRBJ2-2 TRBV29-1 SVSTSGSSNTGELF
TRBJ1-4 TRBV6-5 ASSYSPGGVGEKLF
TRBJ2-3 TRBV6-4 ASSDSSSGSTDTQY
TRBJ2-7 TRBV9 ASSVGSTPYEQY
TRBJ2-1 TRBV6-1 ASTTLPNEQF
TRBJ1-1 TRBV9 ASSPTGGVDSTEAF
TRBJ2-2 TRBV7-2 ASSLIWRSIAGELF
TRBJ2-2 TRBV15 ATSRDRGTGARWELF
TRBJ2-7 TRBV27 ASSLGTASYEQY
TRBJ1-2 TRBV4-2 ASSQGGLGGGHNYGYT
TRBJ1-6 TRBV18 ASSQDTGLNSPLH
TRBJ2-1 TRBV5-1 ASSLEGPGLATYNEQF
TRBJ1-2 TRBV19 ASSIARGQGGYGYT
TRBJ1-5 TRBV27 ASSSDRESQPQH
TRBJ1-1 TRBV4-1 ASSLSTGNTEAF
TRBJ2-7 TRBV7-2 ASSLLTSGSYEQY
TRBJ2-7 TRBV7-8 ASRRTGTGGYEQY
TRBJ2-7 TRBV12-5 ASGLVHPGKRTDYEQY
TRBJ2-7 TRBV28 ASRSVMTGDEQY
TRBJ2-1 TRBV9 ASSVDRTLSYNEQF
TRBJ2-5 TRBV6-6 ASITGVGGTSETQY
TRBJ2-1 TRBV5-1 ASSLVATHYNEQF
TRBJ1-5 TRBV6-6 ASSHGQGAFQPQH
TRBJ1-1 TRBV6-1 ASSETRNRFMNTEAF
TRBJ2-5 TRBV7-7 ASSPGLAGRQETQY
TRBJ2-5 TRBV6-6 ASSRDLQETQY
TRBJ2-2 TRBV15 ATSRETRWELF
TRBJ1-4 TRBV29-1 SVVGLSNEKLF
TRBJ2-1 TRBV29-1 SVPYLSSGTSASSYNEQF
TRBJ2-1 TRBV5-1 ASSFQGLGNEQF
TRBJ2-3 TRBV9 ASSAHPFGRATDTQY
TRBJ2-3 TRBV6-4 ASSDIPGQGTDTQY
TRBJ2-7 TRBV15 ATSRVPVPYEQY
TRBJ2-7 TRBV19 ASSIDTDSYEQY
TRBJ1-5 TRBV5-3 ARSWALWNQPQH
NA TRBV6-1 ASSEIPSGEQY